This T cell receptor beta chain was captured in a study of blood T cell repertoires in COVID-19. Study context: Some COVID-19 samples were acute and others convalescent; all came from the United States, Italy and Spain. The analysed material was cDNA or gDNA that came from T cells, B-cell-depleted T cells, or PBMCs.

Participant ages covered roughly 18 to 89 years across 20 to 30 US areas. Germline V lookup: CDR1 LNHDA, CDR2 SQIVND (reference sequence). The V and J ends lost 5 bases and 2 bases, in that order; junction bases with no gene match: 6. The CDR3 sequence is 15 residues long. Some clones are missing from TCRdb's copy, which holds only in-frame ones; the method was immunoSEQ multiplex PCR. The repertoire holds a few hundred thousand clones, with roughly 85% as singletons. The source material was PBMCs or T cells enriched from blood (not recorded which). The source of this sequence is a woman in her twenties or thirties who had recovered from COVID-19. V and J are TRBV19 and TRBJ2-7; TRBD1 aligns across 10 bases. The CDR3 sequence: CASSSRTGGTYEQYF. The CDR3, as DNA: TGTGCCAGTAGTTCCAGGACAGGGGGTACCTACGAGCAGTACTTC.